One T cell receptor beta chain is described in this entry. Its antigen is not known. The data were taken from a study of cytomegalovirus exposure and HLA in healthy donors. Study-level points and caveats: Later on, an analysis found that several of the most significant clusters appeared to be linked to common viral pathogens, which included parvovirus B19. Productive rates of about 87% or about 30% were seen for most TCR beta V segments in an earlier analysis. Indistinguishable V segments such as TRBV6-2 and TRBV6-3 were excluded.

Use of 60 Vbeta and 13 Jbeta primers characterized the PCR. Here immunoSEQ multiplex PCR was the method, and the copy in TCRdb shows in-frame clones only, minus some. Altogether around 180,000 clones are present, over 65% being singletons, with the ten largest covering less than 1.5%. Trimming took off 6 bases at V and 5 bases at J, with 17 bases between the two ends. CDR1 is MNHEY and CDR2 is SVGAGI in the germline V gene. The CDR3 totals 15 residues. The chain carries TRBV6-5 and TRBJ2-1; possible D gene TRBD1, 8 bases. Sequences were obtained from PBMCs. This receptor was obtained from a woman younger than 45 in good health and CMV-seropositive. As DNA, the CDR3 is TGTGCCAGCAGGGGGCGGACAGGGAGGGACAATGAGCAGTTCTTC. It yields the protein CASRGRTGRDNEQFF.